These 17 T cell receptor beta chains share one sample of origin, sequenced in a study of shared clonotypes between healthy human individuals. This table comes from immunoSEQ multiplex PCR, and its TCRdb copy is limited to in-frame clones, with some not included. The table records 550,000 to 750,000 clones, approximately 90% of them present only once. Naive CD8 cells lacked CD45RO, underwent positive selection for CCR7 and left out terminally differentiated effector memory CD45RA+ cells. The sequenced material came from naive CD8+ T cells sorted from blood. These receptors came from a man younger than 45 in good health.

The J gene is TRBJ2-5, the V gene TRBV7-9, with 9 positions matching TRBD1. The CDR3 contains 15 residues. Unmatched junction bases numbered 6, after V lost 5 bases and J lost 2 bases. Per germline, CDR1 SEHNR and CDR2 FQNEAQ (reference sequence). Written as DNA, the CDR3 is TGTGCCAGCAGCCCGGGACAGGGTGCGCAAGAGACCCAGTACTTC. This sequence encodes CASSPGQGAQETQYF.

The chain couples TRBV6-1 to TRBJ2-1; no reliable D call. CDR3 size: 17 residues. CDR1 MNHNS and CDR2 SASEGT come from the germline V gene. With 0 bases removed from V and 3 bases from J, the gap between germline ends came to 15 bases. The CDR3 DNA follows: TGTGCCAGCAGTGAAGCGCAGCCTGACCTCATCTACAATGAGCAGTTCTTC. Translated, it gives CASSEAQPDLIYNEQFF.

CDR3 amino acids: CAWSPRQGRETEAFF. The CDR3 nucleotides are TGTGCCTGGAGTCCAAGACAGGGAAGGGAAACTGAAGCTTTCTTT. The J gene is TRBJ1-1, the V gene TRBV30; TRBD1 aligns across 7 bases. V was pared by 2 bases and J by 5 bases, with 11 bases of the junction left unmatched. CDR3 length equals 15 residues. Germline assignment: CDR1 GTSNPN and CDR2 SVGIG (reference sequence).

V usage is TRBV2 and J usage is TRBJ1-1; 12 bases are a match to TRBD1. Germline trimming cut 0 bases from V and 4 bases from J; bases unmatched to any gene: 6. Germline assignment: CDR1 SNHLY and CDR2 FYNNEI. The CDR3 is 17 residues long. The CDR3 coding sequence is TGTGCCAGCAGTGAAGCGGGGACAGGGGGCGCGGGCACTGAAGCTTTCTTT. It encodes CASSEAGTGGAGTEAFF.

This clone was recorded a few times. V usage is TRBV18 and J usage is TRBJ1-1; unclear D gene. This CDR3 has 14 amino acids. V was clipped by 4 bases and J by 5 bases, with 14 bases between them. Germline V CDR1 and CDR2: KGHSH, LQKENI. CDR3 sequence (DNA): TGTGCCAGCTCACGTACGCGGAGTGAAACTGAAGCTTTCTTT. It specifies CASSRTRSETEAFF.

The chain links TRBV4-1 to TRBJ2-7; tentative D call: TRBD1 (6 bases). The CDR3 contains 17 residues. V lost 0 bases and J lost 0, with 15 bases in between. CDR1 is MGHRA and CDR2 is YSYEKL in the germline V gene. CDR3 bases: TGCGCCAGCAGCCAAGATTTATCGACAGGAAGCTCCTACGAGCAGTACTTC. This translates into CASSQDLSTGSSYEQYF.

This clone appeared a few times. The same CDR3 can be traced to other DNA sequences in this sample. The chain uses TRBV15 and TRBJ2-1; 8 positions agree with TRBD1. The CDR3 runs 15 residues. The V segment lost 5 bases and the J segment 6 bases; nucleotides outside the gene matches: 9. Germline CDR1 reads LNHNV; CDR2 reads YYDKDF (reference sequence). The CDR3 loop is CATSERTGTSNEQFF. The CDR3 DNA is TGTGCCACCAGCGAGCGGACAGGGACGAGCAATGAGCAGTTCTTC.

The gene calls are TRBV7-9 and TRBJ2-7; D is unclear. Trimming shortened V by 3 bases and J by 0 bases, and 9 bases separated the two germline ends. This CDR3 spans 14 amino acids. CDR1 and CDR2 from the germline V gene are SEHNR and FQNEAQ (reference sequence). DNA for the CDR3: TGTGCCAGCAGCTTGGGTAGGAGCTCCTACGAGCAGTACTTC. Amino acid sequence: CASSLGRSSYEQYF.

For the CDR3, the DNA is TGTGCCAGCAATCCTGTGGGCAATCAGCCCCAGCATTTT. It codes for CASNPVGNQPQHF. The V and J genes are TRBV28 and TRBJ1-5; D ambiguous. Germline CDR1 MDHEN, CDR2 SYDVKM. CDR3 size: 13 residues. The V gene lost 7 bases and the J gene lost 2 bases, with 9 bases spanning the gap.

V is TRBV9 and J is TRBJ1-2, with D hard to call. Germline V CDR1 and CDR2: SGDLS, YYNGEE. The germline V and J ends were trimmed by 5 bases and 4 bases, with 9 bases remaining between them. This CDR3 comprises 12 residues. Written as DNA, the CDR3 is TGTGCCAGCAGGGGCGAAACCTATGGCTACACCTTC. Its translation: CASRGETYGYTF.

The chain recombines TRBV27 with TRBJ2-7; tentatively, D is TRBD1 or TRBD2 (5 bases each). CDR1 is MNHEY and CDR2 is SMNVEV in the germline V gene (reference sequence). Trimming took off 2 bases at V and 3 bases at J, with 14 bases between the two ends. The CDR3 totals 15 residues. This chain's CDR3 is CASSLKRSGHYEQYF. The CDR3 nucleotides read TGTGCCAGCAGTTTAAAACGGAGCGGACACTACGAGCAGTACTTC.

The chain has TRBV11-2 and TRBJ2-2; D unclear. CDR1 SGHAT and CDR2 FQNNGV come from the germline V gene. The CDR3 length is 14 residues. V gave up 1 base and J gave up 5 bases, with 8 bases separating them. The CDR3 coding sequence is TGTGCCAGCAGCTTAGGCTACGGGACCGGGGAGCTGTTTTTT. Translated: CASSLGYGTGELFF.

The rearrangement uses TRBV5-8 and TRBJ2-7; 14 bases are a match to TRBD2. J gave up 7 bases and V 3 bases, and 6 bases lay outside the gene matches. This CDR3 region has 15 residues. The germline V gene encodes CDR1 SGHTS and CDR2 YDEGEE. The CDR3 DNA reads TGTGCCAGCAGCTGGGGACTAGCGGGAGATGGGGAGCAGTACTTC. Translated: CASSWGLAGDGEQYF.

The J gene is TRBJ2-2, the V gene TRBV2, with D perhaps given as TRBD1 or TRBD2 (6 bases each). This CDR3 has 15 residues. Trimming took off 3 bases at V and 3 bases at J, with 11 bases between the two ends. Germline loops: CDR1 SNHLY, CDR2 FYNNEI. The CDR3 region has the DNA TGTGCCAGCAGTGAGTGGGGGGCTGACACCGGGGAGCTGTTTTTT. This translates into CASSEWGADTGELFF.

V and J are TRBV19 and TRBJ2-2; a weak D match, TRBD2 (6 bases). V was pared by 3 bases and J by 7 bases, with 18 bases between. CDR1 and CDR2 (germline): LNHDA, SQIVND (reference sequence). This CDR3 has 16 residues. The CDR3 here is CASSISRERFNGELFF. DNA of the CDR3: TGTGCCAGTAGTATCAGTCGGGAGAGGTTTAACGGGGAGCTGTTTTTT.

This chain links TRBV14 with TRBJ2-1; TRBD2 agrees at 15 bases. The CDR3 is 17 amino acids. Germline V CDR1 and CDR2: SGHDN, FVKESK. J was trimmed by 8 bases and V by 4 bases; bases with no gene match: 9. As DNA, the CDR3 is TGTGCCAGCAGCCCCTGGACTAGCGGGAGGGCGCTCGATGAGCAGTTCTTC. Its protein is CASSPWTSGRALDEQFF.

This clone was seen only once. The V and J genes are TRBV10-3 and TRBJ2-7; possible D gene TRBD2, 6 bases. The CDR3 is 14 residues long. In germline, CDR1 is ENHRY, CDR2 SYGVKD. V shed 2 bases and J shed 2 bases, with 10 bases lying between them. The chain's CDR3 is CAISEQRETYEQYF. CDR3 bases: TGTGCCATCAGTGAGCAACGGGAGACCTACGAGCAGTACTTC.